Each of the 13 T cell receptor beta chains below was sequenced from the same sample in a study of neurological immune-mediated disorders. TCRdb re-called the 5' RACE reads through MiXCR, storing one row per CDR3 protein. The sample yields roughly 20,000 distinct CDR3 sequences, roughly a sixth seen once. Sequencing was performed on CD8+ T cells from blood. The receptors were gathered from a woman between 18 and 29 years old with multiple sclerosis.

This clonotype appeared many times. As DNA, the CDR3 is TGTGCCAGCAGTTCAGGAGCAACTAATGAAAAACTGTTTTTT. This gives the protein CASSSGATNEKLFF. J is TRBJ1-4 and V is TRBV12-3 or TRBV12-4; D is unresolved. This CDR3 has 14 residues. Trimming stripped 4 bases from V and 0 bases from J, with 6 bases between.

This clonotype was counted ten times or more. As DNA, the CDR3 is TGTGCCAGCAGAGCCGGGACGGGAGGTAACACTGAAGCTTTCTTT. Encoded protein: CASRAGTGGNTEAFF. V and J are TRBV6-5 and TRBJ1-1, with TRBD1 as a possible D gene (5 bases). Germline V lookup: CDR1 MNHEY, CDR2 SVGAGI. CDR3 length equals 15 residues. Between the trimmed V and J ends, which lost 6 bases and 2 bases, there was a span of 16 bases.

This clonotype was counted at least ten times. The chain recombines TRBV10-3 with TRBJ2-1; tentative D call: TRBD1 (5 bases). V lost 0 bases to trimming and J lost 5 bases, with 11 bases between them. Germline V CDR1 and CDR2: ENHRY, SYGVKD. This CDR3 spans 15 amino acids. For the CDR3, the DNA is TGTGCCATCAGTGAGTCGGGGTCAGGGCACAATGAGCAGTTCTTC. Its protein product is CAISESGSGHNEQFF.

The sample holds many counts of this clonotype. This CDR3 is CATSDYFRSQETQYF. The CDR3 bases are TGTGCCACCAGTGATTATTTCAGGAGCCAAGAGACCCAGTACTTC. J is TRBJ2-5 and V is TRBV24-1; D unresolved. There are 15 residues in the CDR3. Per germline, CDR1 KGHDR and CDR2 SFDVKD. The V end was cut by 2 bases, the J end by 1 base, with 10 bases between.

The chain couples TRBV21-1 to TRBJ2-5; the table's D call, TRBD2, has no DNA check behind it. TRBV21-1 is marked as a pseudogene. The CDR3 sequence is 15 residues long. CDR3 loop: CASSPRPGLAGTQYF. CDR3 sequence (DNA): TGTGCCAGCAGCCCTCGCCCGGGACTAGCGGGGACCCAGTACTTC.

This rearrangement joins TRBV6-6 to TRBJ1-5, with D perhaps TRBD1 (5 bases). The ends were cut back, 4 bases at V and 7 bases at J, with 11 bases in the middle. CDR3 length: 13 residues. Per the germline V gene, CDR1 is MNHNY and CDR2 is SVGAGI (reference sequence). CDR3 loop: CASSSGGWQPQHF. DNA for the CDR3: TGTGCCAGCAGTTCCGGGGGATGGCAGCCCCAGCATTTT.

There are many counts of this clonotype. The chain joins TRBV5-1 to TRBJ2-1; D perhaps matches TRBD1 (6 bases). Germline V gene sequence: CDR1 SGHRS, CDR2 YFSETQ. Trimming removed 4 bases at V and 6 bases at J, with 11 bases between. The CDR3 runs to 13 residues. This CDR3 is CASSRQGGNEQFF. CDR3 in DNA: TGCGCCAGCAGCCGTCAAGGGGGCAATGAGCAGTTCTTC.

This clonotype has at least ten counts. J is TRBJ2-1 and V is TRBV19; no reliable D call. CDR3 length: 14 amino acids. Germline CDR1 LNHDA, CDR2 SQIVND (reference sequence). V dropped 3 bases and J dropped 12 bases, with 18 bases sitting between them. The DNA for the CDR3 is TGTGCCAGTAGTATTTCCTCCCAGTCGATAGGGCAGTTCTTC. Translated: CASSISSQSIGQFF.

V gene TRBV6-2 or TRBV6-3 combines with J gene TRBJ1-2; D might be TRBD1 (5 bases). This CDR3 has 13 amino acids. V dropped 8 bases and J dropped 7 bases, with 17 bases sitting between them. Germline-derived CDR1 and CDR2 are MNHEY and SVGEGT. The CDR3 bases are TGTGCCAGCTCGCTCCAGGGTCTGGTTGGCTACACCTTC. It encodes CASSLQGLVGYTF.

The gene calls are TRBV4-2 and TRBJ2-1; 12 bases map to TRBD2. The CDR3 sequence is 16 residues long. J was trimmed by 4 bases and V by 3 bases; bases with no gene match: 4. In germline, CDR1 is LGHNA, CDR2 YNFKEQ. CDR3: CASSQRTSGAYNEQFF. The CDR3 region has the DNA TGTGCCAGCAGCCAGAGGACTAGCGGGGCGTACAATGAGCAGTTCTTC.

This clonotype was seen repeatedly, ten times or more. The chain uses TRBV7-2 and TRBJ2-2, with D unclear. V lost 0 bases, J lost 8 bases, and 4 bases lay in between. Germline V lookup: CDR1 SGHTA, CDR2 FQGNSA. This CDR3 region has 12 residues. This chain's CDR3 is CASSLARGELFF. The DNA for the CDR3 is TGTGCCAGCAGCTTAGCGAGGGGGGAGCTGTTTTTT.

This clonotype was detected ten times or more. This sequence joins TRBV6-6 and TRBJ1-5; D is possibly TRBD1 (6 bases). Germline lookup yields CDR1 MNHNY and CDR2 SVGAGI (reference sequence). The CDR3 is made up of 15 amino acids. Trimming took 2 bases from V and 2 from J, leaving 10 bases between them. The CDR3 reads CASSYVGAGNQPQHF. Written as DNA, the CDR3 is TGTGCCAGCAGTTACGTGGGGGCGGGCAATCAGCCCCAGCATTTT.

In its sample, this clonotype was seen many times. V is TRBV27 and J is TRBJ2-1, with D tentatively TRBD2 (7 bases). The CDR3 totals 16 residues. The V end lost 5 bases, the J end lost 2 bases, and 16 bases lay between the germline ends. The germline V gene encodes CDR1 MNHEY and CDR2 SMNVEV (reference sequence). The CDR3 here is CASSPGRGGAYNEQFF. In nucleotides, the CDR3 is TGTGCCAGCAGTCCAGGGAGGGGGGGGGCCTACAATGAGCAGTTCTTC.